This TCR beta chain is from a study of blood T cell repertoires in COVID-19. Study overall: COVID-19 samples, acute and convalescent, were from the United States, Italy and Spain. T cells, B-cell-depleted T cells, or PBMCs supplied cDNA or gDNA.

In the authors' workflow: Reference gene primer amplification yielded estimated nucleated cell counts. Generated by immunoSEQ multiplex PCR, the TCRdb table keeps only in-frame clones and is missing some. From that table come the V and J calls and clone size; the DNA was used to work out D and trimming. Of 150,000 or so clones listed, around 85% are singletons. CDR3 size: 15 residues. With V trimmed by 6 bases and J by 0 bases, 6 bases remained unmatched. The germline gives CDR1 MDHEN, CDR2 SYDVKM. Sequenced sample: peripheral blood. The V and J genes are TRBV28 and TRBJ2-7; 9 bases match TRBD2. The sequence came from a man aged 55 to 69 with active or convalescent COVID-19. The CDR3 DNA follows: TGTGCCAGCAGCACTGGGACTAGCAGCTCCTACGAGCAGTACTTC. Its protein is CASSTGTSSSYEQYF.